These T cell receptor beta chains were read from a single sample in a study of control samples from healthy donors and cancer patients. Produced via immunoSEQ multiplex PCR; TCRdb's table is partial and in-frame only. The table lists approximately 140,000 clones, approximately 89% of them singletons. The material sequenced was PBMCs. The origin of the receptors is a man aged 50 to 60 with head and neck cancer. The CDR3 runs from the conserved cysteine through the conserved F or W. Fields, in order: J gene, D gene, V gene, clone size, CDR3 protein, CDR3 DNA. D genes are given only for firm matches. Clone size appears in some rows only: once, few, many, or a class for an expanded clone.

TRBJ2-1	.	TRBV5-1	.	CASSLGNEQFF	TGCGCCAGCAGCTTGGGGAATGAGCAGTTCTTC
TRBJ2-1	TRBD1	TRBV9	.	CASSATPRDRGFF	TGTGCCAGCAGCGCCACCCCCCGGGACAGGGGGTTCTTC
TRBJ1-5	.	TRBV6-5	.	CACADQPQHF	TGTGCCTGTGCGGATCAGCCCCAGCATTTT
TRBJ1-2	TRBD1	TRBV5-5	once	CASSLALAMGQGSRGYTF	TGTGCCAGCAGCTTGGCCTTGGCGATGGGACAGGGGTCTCGAGGCTACACCTTC
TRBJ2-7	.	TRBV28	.	CASSSIYEQYF	TGTGCCAGCAGTTCGATATACGAGCAGTACTTC
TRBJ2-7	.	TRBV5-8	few	CASSLGAVRRYF	TGTGCCAGCAGCTTGGGAGCCGTTAGGCGGTACTTC
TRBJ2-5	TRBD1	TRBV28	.	CASSFRDRGLETQYF	TGTGCCAGCAGTTTCCGGGACAGGGGCTTGGAGACCCAGTACTTC
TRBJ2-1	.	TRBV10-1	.	CASSLDHNEQFF	TGCGCCAGCAGCCTAGATCACAATGAGCAGTTCTTC
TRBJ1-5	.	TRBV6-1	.	CASSEIGNQPQHF	TGTGCCAGCAGTGAAATCGGCAATCAGCCCCAGCATTTT
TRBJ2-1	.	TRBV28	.	CASSSNRDPRYNEQFF	TGTGCCAGCAGTTCCAACAGGGACCCCCGCTACAATGAGCAGTTCTTC
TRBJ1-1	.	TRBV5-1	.	CASSLAGGQFNTEAFF	TGCGCCAGCAGCTTGGCGGGTGGACAGTTTAACACTGAAGCTTTCTTT
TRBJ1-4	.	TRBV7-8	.	CASSSFLMDGKLFF	TGTGCCAGCAGCTCCTTTCTAATGGACGGGAAACTGTTTTTT
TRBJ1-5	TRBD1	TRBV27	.	CASSITGGNQPQHF	TGTGCCAGCAGTATTACAGGGGGCAATCAGCCCCAGCATTTT
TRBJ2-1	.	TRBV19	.	CASSSGTSILEQFF	TGTGCCAGTAGTTCAGGGACTTCCATCTTGGAGCAGTTCTTC
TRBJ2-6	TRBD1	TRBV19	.	CASSTGQGVSGANVLTF	TGTGCCAGTAGCACGGGACAGGGAGTCTCTGGGGCCAACGTCCTGACTTTC